The 24 T cell receptor beta chains below were found in one sample sequenced in a study of Ad26.COV2.S vaccination and SARS-CoV-2 variants. This table comes from immunoSEQ multiplex PCR, and its TCRdb copy is limited to in-frame clones, with some not included. The sample has around 420,000 clones, approximately 88% seen once; the top ten hold around 3.6%. The treatment: roughly 20 received Ad26.COV2.S at low or high dose, single or two shots; roughly five received placebo; per-sample allocation not given. After the first vaccine or placebo injection, samples were drawn on day 63. The starting material was peripheral blood, obtained in a trial of Ad26.COV2.S vaccine versus placebo. Every receptor here comes from a person aged 18-65 years who received the Ad26.COV2.S COVID-19 vaccine or a placebo.

The chain recombines TRBV6-5 with TRBJ2-2; D unresolved. V was clipped by 4 bases and J by 1 base, with 4 bases between them. The germline CDR1 and CDR2 sequences are MNHEY and SVGAGI. This CDR3 is built from 13 residues. The CDR3 loop is CASSSGNTGELFF. The CDR3 bases are TGTGCCAGCAGTTCGGGGAACACCGGGGAGCTGTTTTTT.

The V gene is TRBV5-1, the J gene TRBJ2-7, with 8 bases that match TRBD1. The trim removed 0 bases at V and 4 bases at J, leaving 6 bases unmatched. Germline CDR1 is SGHRS and CDR2 is YFSETQ. The CDR3 has 15 residues. The CDR3 DNA reads TGCGCCAGCAGCTTGGTTGGACAGGGTACGTACGAGCAGTACTTC. This gives the protein CASSLVGQGTYEQYF.

The chain employs TRBV7-2 and TRBJ1-3; 7 bases fit TRBD1. Trimming took 1 base from V and 6 from J; bases not matched to a gene: 6. Germline loops: CDR1 SGHTA, CDR2 FQGNSA. The CDR3 totals 15 residues. The CDR3 protein is CASSLVGTAENTIYF. The CDR3 nucleotides are TGTGCCAGCAGCTTAGTGGGGACAGCAGAAAACACCATATATTTT.

The chain joins TRBV6-6 to TRBJ2-3; the D gene could be TRBD1 or TRBD2 (5 bases each). Germline values: CDR1 MNHNY, CDR2 SVGAGI (reference sequence). The ends were cut back, 5 bases at V and 2 bases at J, with 14 bases in the middle. The CDR3 is 15 residues long. CDR3 protein: CASSTRDPYTDTQYF. The CDR3 DNA reads as TGTGCCAGCAGTACACGGGACCCCTACACAGATACGCAGTATTTT.

This clone was recorded only once. This chain links TRBV7-9 with TRBJ1-5; TRBD1 agrees at 7 bases. The CDR3 runs to 14 residues. Trimming removed 8 bases from V and 6 bases from J; junction bases left unmatched: 10. CDR1 and CDR2 from the germline V gene are SEHNR and FQNEAQ (reference sequence). CDR3 nucleotides: TGTGCCAGCGGACCCGACAGGGAACCTCAGCCCCAGCATTTT. Translated: CASGPDREPQPQHF. Full variable domain (outside the CDR3, taken from reference TRBV7-9 and TRBJ1-5): DTGVSQNPRHKITKRGQNVTFRCDPISEHNRLYWYRQTLGQGPEFLTYFQNEAQLEKSRLLSDRFSAERPKGSFSTLEIQRTEQGDSAMYLCASGPDREPQPQHFGDGTRLSIL.

The chain has TRBV4-2 and TRBJ1-5, with D uncertain. The germline gives CDR1 LGHNA, CDR2 YNFKEQ. The CDR3 runs to 15 residues. Between the trimmed V and J ends, which lost 6 bases and 6 bases, there was a span of 18 bases. This CDR3 is CASSPITGEGQPQHF. In DNA form, the CDR3 reads TGTGCCAGCAGTCCAATAACTGGAGAAGGTCAGCCCCAGCATTTT.

The rearrangement links TRBV5-4 to TRBJ2-1, with D perhaps given as TRBD1 or TRBD2 (5 bases each). Germline CDR1 and CDR2: SGHNT and YYREEE (reference sequence). This CDR3 is 12 amino acids long. The V end lost 4 bases, the J end lost 10 bases, and 12 bases lay between the germline ends. DNA of the CDR3: TGTGCCAGCAGCCGGGACCCCGGAGAGCAGTTCTTC. It specifies CASSRDPGEQFF.

This clone was observed once. The chain uses TRBV5-1 and TRBJ1-2; unclear D gene. The germline CDR1 and CDR2 sequences are SGHRS and YFSETQ. This CDR3 has 14 amino acids. Trimming removed 0 bases from V and 4 bases from J, with 10 bases in between. This chain's CDR3 is CASSLAVASYGYTF. CDR3 coding DNA: TGCGCCAGCAGCTTGGCGGTAGCCAGCTATGGCTACACCTTC.

This chain uses TRBV5-6 with TRBJ2-5; a possible D gene is TRBD1 (5 bases). V was shortened by 0 bases and J by 4 bases, with 10 bases between the two germline ends. CDR1 is SGHDT, CDR2 YYEEEE, per germline. CDR3 length: 14 amino acids. The CDR3 here is CASSLGQTGETQYF. For the CDR3, the DNA is TGTGCCAGCAGCTTGGGACAGACCGGAGAGACCCAGTACTTC.

CDR3 in DNA: TGTGCCAGCAGCCCCCAGGGGCGGGGGGGCGCAGATACGCAGTATTTT. Translating it yields CASSPQGRGGADTQYF. The genes are TRBV7-3 and TRBJ2-3; 9 bases fit TRBD2. The germline V gene has CDR1 SGHTA and CDR2 FQGTGA. This CDR3 is built from 16 residues. V shed 5 bases and J 4 bases; nucleotides not matched to a gene: 10.

The chain carries TRBV9 and TRBJ2-2; 12 bases are a match to TRBD1. This CDR3 has 15 residues. Unmatched junction bases numbered 6, after V lost 6 bases and J lost 6 bases. The germline V gene encodes CDR1 SGDLS and CDR2 YYNGEE. As DNA, the CDR3 is TGTGCCAGCACGGGGACAGGGGGCATGTCCGGGGAGCTGTTTTTT. Translation gives CASTGTGGMSGELFF. Together with reference TRBV9 and TRBJ2-2, the CDR3 gives the full variable domain: DSGVTQTPKHLITATGQRVTLRCSPRSGDLSVYWYQQSLDQGLQFLIQYYNGEERAKGNILERFSAQQFPDLHSELNLSSLELGDSALYFCASTGTGGMSGELFFGEGSRLTVL.

The chain combines TRBV9 with TRBJ2-1; 11 bases match TRBD2. The V gene's germline CDR1 is SGDLS and CDR2 YYNGEE. This CDR3 region has 14 residues. The V gene end was trimmed by 3 bases and the J gene end by 6 bases; junction bases not matched to a gene: 2. The CDR3 DNA reads as TGTGCCAGCAGCGGGGGACTAGCGGCCAATGAGCAGTTCTTC. It specifies CASSGGLAANEQFF.

This chain links TRBV2 with TRBJ2-4; 9 bases agree with TRBD1. V lost 6 bases to trimming and J lost 0 bases; unmatched junction nucleotides: 6. This CDR3 comprises 16 residues. CDR1 and CDR2 (germline): SNHLY, FYNNEI. In DNA, the CDR3 is TGTGCCAGCAGGGACAGGGGAACACTAGCCAAAAACATTCAGTACTTC. Encoded protein: CASRDRGTLAKNIQYF.

The V gene is TRBV28, the J gene TRBJ2-2; 8 bases map to TRBD1. The CDR3 loop spans 15 amino acids. Germline values: CDR1 MDHEN, CDR2 SYDVKM. The V segment lost 3 bases and the J segment 5 bases; nucleotides outside the gene matches: 5. CDR3 in DNA: TGTGCCAGCAGTTTGCGGCAGGGGGCAACCGGGGAGCTGTTTTTT. Translation gives CASSLRQGATGELFF.

This clone was seen only once. V gene TRBV4-2 combines with J gene TRBJ2-7, with TRBD2 identical over 10 bases. Germline CDR1 is LGHNA and CDR2 is YNFKEQ. There are 15 residues in the CDR3. V was clipped by 4 bases and J by 0 bases; unmatched bases: 3. In nucleotides, the CDR3 is TGTGCCAGCAGCCCCTCTAGCGGGAGCTCCTACGAGCAGTACTTC. Protein: CASSPSSGSSYEQYF.

The rearrangement links TRBV30 to TRBJ2-7, with 10 nucleotides matching TRBD1. The CDR3 is 13 residues long. After removal of 2 bases from V and 6 bases from J, the junction contained 4 bases not matched to a gene. Germline-derived CDR1 and CDR2 are GTSNPN and SVGIG (reference sequence). Here the CDR3 DNA reads TGTGCCTGGAGTCCCGACAGGGGGCGCGAGCAGTACTTC. This sequence encodes CAWSPDRGREQYF. Variable domain in full (rest from reference TRBV30 and TRBJ2-7): SQTIHQWPATLVQPVGSPLSLECTVEGTSNPNLYWYRQAAGRGLQLLFYSVGIGQISSEVPQNLSASRPQDRQFILSSKKLLLSDSGFYLCAWSPDRGREQYFGPGTRLTVT.

The V call is TRBV5-4, the J call TRBJ1-4; 8 bases are shared with TRBD1. The V gene's germline CDR1 is SGHNT and CDR2 YYREEE (reference sequence). Trimming at V came to 5 bases and at J to 5 bases, leaving 11 bases not matched to a gene. The length of the CDR3 is 16 residues. CDR3 loop: CASSKTRQGRNEKLFF. CDR3 DNA: TGTGCCAGCAGTAAGACTAGACAGGGGCGGAATGAAAAACTGTTTTTT.

The rearrangement joins TRBV7-3 to TRBJ1-1, with TRBD1 matching over 7 bases. The CDR3 totals 14 residues. V lost 0 bases, J lost 6 bases, and 4 bases stayed unmatched. The V gene's germline CDR1 is SGHTA and CDR2 FQGTGA. This CDR3 is CASSLTPGGPEAFF. CDR3 nucleotides: TGTGCCAGCAGCTTAACGCCAGGGGGTCCTGAAGCTTTCTTT.

The chain uses TRBV29-1 and TRBJ1-2; 7 bases agree with TRBD1. The length of the CDR3 is 14 residues. V lost 4 bases and J lost 4; bases outside the gene matches: 9. Germline loops: CDR1 SQVTM, CDR2 ANQGSEA. This CDR3 reads CSVGGSGGGYGYTF. In nucleotides, the CDR3 is TGCAGCGTTGGGGGGTCAGGGGGAGGCTATGGCTACACCTTC.

V and J are TRBV6-1 and TRBJ1-5; 7 bases fit TRBD1. The CDR3 is 15 residues long. J was trimmed by 7 bases and V by 1 base; bases with no gene match: 7. Germline CDR1 reads MNHNS; CDR2 reads SASEGT. The CDR3 protein is CASSEGRGKGQPQHF. CDR3 coding DNA: TGTGCCAGCAGTGAAGGCAGGGGGAAGGGGCAGCCCCAGCATTTT.

The chain joins TRBV4-1 to TRBJ1-6, with TRBD1 identical over 10 bases. J lost 9 bases, V lost 1 base, and 15 bases had no gene match. CDR3 length: 19 residues. Germline V gives CDR1 MGHRA, CDR2 YSYEKL. CDR3: CASSQAGGQGTLRRSPLHF. CDR3 DNA sequence: TGCGCCAGCAGCCAAGCCGGGGGACAGGGGACTCTAAGGCGTTCACCCCTCCACTTT.

This sequence joins TRBV21-1 and TRBJ1-6; TRBD1, the D gene given by the table, was not confirmed from the DNA. TRBV21-1 represents a pseudogene. CDR3 length: 15 amino acids. Here the CDR3 DNA reads TGTGCCAGCATCCCGCCGGGGACAGGGGATTCACCCCTCCACTTT. This codes for CASIPPGTGDSPLHF.

The chain couples TRBV24-1 to TRBJ1-5, with 8 bases identical to TRBD1. CDR3 length equals 16 residues. The V gene's germline CDR1 is KGHDR and CDR2 SFDVKD. Trimming took 5 bases from V and 5 from J; bases not matched to a gene: 10. The CDR3 sequence is CATSVTTGGDYQPQHF. As DNA, the CDR3 is TGTGCCACCAGTGTCACTACAGGGGGGGATTATCAGCCCCAGCATTTT.

The chain is built from TRBV7-9 and TRBJ2-3; D not certain. Trimming stripped 4 bases from V and 2 bases from J, with 16 bases between. Germline V lookup: CDR1 SEHNR, CDR2 FQNEAQ (reference sequence). CDR3 size: 16 residues. The CDR3 loop reads CASSSLSEDPTDTQYF. The CDR3 coding sequence is TGTGCCAGCAGCTCCCTTAGTGAGGACCCCACAGATACGCAGTATTTT.